These 7 T cell receptor beta chains originate from one sample sequenced in a study of technical replicates of blood from several donors. Here immunoSEQ multiplex PCR was the method, and the copy in TCRdb shows in-frame clones only, minus some. The sample shows over 70,000 clones, over 85% of them seen only once. Sequencing used T cells isolated from PBMCs. The receptor set was obtained from a human donor in good health.

The J gene is TRBJ2-5, the V gene TRBV5-6, with a tentative D call TRBD2 (7 bases). V shed 4 bases and J shed 6 bases, with 19 bases lying between them. CDR3 size: 15 residues. Germline V gives CDR1 SGHDT, CDR2 YYEEEE. As DNA, the CDR3 is TGTGCCAGCAGCCCGGGGGGCGGGACCAGAAAGACCCAGTACTTC. It is translated as CASSPGGGTRKTQYF. The full variable domain, in which reference TRBV5-6 and TRBJ2-5 provide the parts outside the CDR3, is DAGVTQSPTHLIKTRGQQVTLRCSPKSGHDTVSWYQQALGQGPQFIFQYYEEEERQRGNFPDRFSGHQFPNYSSELNVNALLLGDSALYLCASSPGGGTRKTQYFGPGTRLLVL.

This chain connects TRBV2 to TRBJ2-3, with D hard to call. Germline values: CDR1 SNHLY, CDR2 FYNNEI. The CDR3 contains 13 residues. V shed 8 bases and J shed 5 bases, with 14 bases lying between them. This CDR3 is CASLNLSGDTQYF. The DNA of the CDR3 is TGTGCCAGCCTAAACCTGAGTGGAGATACGCAGTATTTT.

The chain is built from TRBV7-9 and TRBJ2-3, with a possible D match to TRBD2 (6 bases). Germline V gene sequence: CDR1 SEHNR, CDR2 FQNEAQ (reference sequence). Between the trimmed V and J ends, which lost 5 bases and 2 bases, there was a span of 14 bases. CDR3 length equals 15 residues. This CDR3 reads CASSRQGTDTDTQYF. The CDR3 DNA is TGTGCCAGCAGCCGTCAAGGGACTGACACAGATACGCAGTATTTT. Supplemented by reference TRBV7-9 and TRBJ2-3, the full variable domain reads DTGVSQNPRHKITKRGQNVTFRCDPISEHNRLYWYRQTLGQGPEFLTYFQNEAQLEKSRLLSDRFSAERPKGSFSTLEIQRTEQGDSAMYLCASSRQGTDTDTQYFGPGTRLTVL.

The V call is TRBV5-1, the J call TRBJ2-2, with D possibly matching TRBD1 (5 bases). In germline, CDR1 is SGHRS, CDR2 YFSETQ. The CDR3 totals 17 residues. The germline V and J ends were trimmed by 2 bases and 1 base, with 15 bases remaining between them. CDR3 coding DNA: TGCGCCAGCAGCTTCCGCCTGCCGACAGAGAACACCGGGGAGCTGTTTTTT. This gives the protein CASSFRLPTENTGELFF. Together with reference TRBV5-1 and TRBJ2-2, the CDR3 gives the full variable domain: KAGVTQTPRYLIKTRGQQVTLSCSPISGHRSVSWYQQTPGQGLQFLFEYFSETQRNKGNFPGRFSGRQFSNSRSEMNVSTLELGDSALYLCASSFRLPTENTGELFFGEGSRLTVL.

The count of this clone is one. The chain recombines TRBV4-2 with TRBJ2-7; no reliable D call. The germline V gene encodes CDR1 LGHNA and CDR2 YNFKEQ. The CDR3 is 11 residues long. V lost 5 bases and J lost 1, with 3 bases in between. CDR3 region: CASSSSYEQYF. The CDR3 DNA reads as TGTGCCAGCAGCTCGTCCTACGAGCAGTACTTC.

The rearrangement uses TRBV6-6 and TRBJ1-1; D gene uncertain. This CDR3 region has 13 residues. CDR1 is MNHNY and CDR2 is SVGAGI in the germline V gene (reference sequence). V was shortened by 2 bases and J by 6 bases, with 10 bases between the two germline ends. CDR3 residues: CASSYGGMSEAFF. In DNA form, the CDR3 reads TGTGCCAGCAGTTACGGAGGAATGTCTGAAGCTTTCTTT.

The chain employs TRBV6-1 and TRBJ2-5; 8 bases agree with TRBD2. The CDR3 spans 15 residues. V was clipped by 2 bases and J by 4 bases; unmatched bases: 6. Germline V gives CDR1 MNHNS, CDR2 SASEGT. CDR3 sequence reads: CASSERSGRGETQYF. In DNA form, the CDR3 reads TGTGCCAGCAGTGAAAGAAGCGGGAGAGGAGAGACCCAGTACTTC.